These T cell receptor beta chains were read from a single sample in a study of regulatory T cells in long-lasting Graves disease. TCRdb re-called the multiplex PCR reads with MiXCR, one entry per CDR3 protein. Of about 430,000 distinct CDR3 sequences listed, about 15% are singletons. This sample also belongs to another study, concerning T cells in Graves' hyperthyroidism and ophthalmopathy.

The source material was peripheral blood mononuclear cells (PBMCs), sampled at new diagnosis, from a patient treated with antithyroid drugs. These TCRs come from a woman aged 40 to 55 with Graves disease. Both conserved end residues are part of each CDR3. D genes are given only for firm matches. Clone size is stated in some rows and not others, as once, few, many or a class when expanded.

CDR3 protein: CASTLLGQNYEQYF
CDR3 DNA: TGTGCCAGCACCCTTCTCGGACAGAACTACGAGCAGTACTTC
V gene: TRBV28
clone size: many
D gene: .
J gene: TRBJ2-7

CDR3 protein: CASSQDRGLQPQHF
CDR3 DNA: TGTGCCAGCAGCCAAGACAGGGGGCTTCAGCCCCAGCATTTT
V gene: TRBV4-2
clone size: few
D gene: TRBD1
J gene: TRBJ1-5

CDR3 protein: CSARGHGTGSYEQYF
CDR3 DNA: TGCAGTGCTAGAGGCCACGGGACAGGGTCCTACGAGCAGTACTTC
V gene: TRBV20-1
clone size: many
D gene: TRBD1
J gene: TRBJ2-7

CDR3 protein: CASSGDRSPRSSTDTQYF
CDR3 DNA: TGTGCCAGCAGTGGGGACAGATCCCCGAGGTCTAGCACAGATACGCAGTATTTT
V gene: TRBV25-1
clone size: many
D gene: TRBD1
J gene: TRBJ2-3

CDR3 protein: CASSQDLDSHNEQFF
CDR3 DNA: TGTGCCAGCAGCCAAGATTTGGACTCACACAATGAGCAGTTCTTC
V gene: TRBV3-1
clone size: few
D gene: .
J gene: TRBJ2-1

CDR3 protein: CASSLNRGRAPYYEQYF
CDR3 DNA: TGTGCCAGCAGCTTAAACAGGGGCCGTGCCCCATACTACGAGCAGTACTTC
V gene: TRBV11-2
clone size: .
D gene: TRBD1
J gene: TRBJ2-7

CDR3 protein: CASSLGPTYNEQFF
CDR3 DNA: TGTGCCAGCAGTTTGGGTCCCACCTACAATGAGCAGTTCTTC
V gene: TRBV28
clone size: many
D gene: .
J gene: TRBJ2-1

CDR3 protein: CASSWDRTLAKNIQYF
CDR3 DNA: TGTGCCAGCAGCTGGGACAGGACCCTAGCCAAAAACATTCAGTACTTC
V gene: TRBV12-3/TRBV12-4
clone size: many
D gene: TRBD1
J gene: TRBJ2-4

CDR3 protein: CASSPGTGSRTDTQYF
CDR3 DNA: TGTGCCAGCAGCCCAGGGACAGGTTCCCGCACAGATACGCAGTATTTT
V gene: TRBV27
clone size: few
D gene: TRBD1
J gene: TRBJ2-3

CDR3 protein: CASSPWDTSYEQYF
CDR3 DNA: TGCGCCAGCAGCCCGTGGGACACCTCCTACGAGCAGTACTTC
V gene: TRBV5-1
clone size: many
D gene: .
J gene: TRBJ2-7

CDR3 protein: CASRPRGLLKSAYEQYF
CDR3 DNA: TGTGCCAGCAGACCCAGGGGACTACTAAAGAGTGCCTACGAGCAGTACTTC
V gene: TRBV28
clone size: few
D gene: .
J gene: TRBJ2-7

CDR3 protein: CASSLVSGTLASYNEQFF
CDR3 DNA: TGTGCCAGCAGCTTAGTGAGCGGGACCCTCGCCTCCTACAATGAGCAGTTCTTC
V gene: TRBV7-2
clone size: .
D gene: TRBD2
J gene: TRBJ2-1

CDR3 protein: CASSVAGLAGETDTQYF
CDR3 DNA: TGTGCCAGCAGCGTAGCCGGACTAGCGGGAGAAACAGATACGCAGTATTTT
V gene: TRBV9
clone size: .
D gene: TRBD2
J gene: TRBJ2-3

CDR3 protein: CASSLLGGYGETQYF
CDR3 DNA: TGTGCCAGCAGTTTGCTCGGGGGGTATGGGGAGACCCAGTACTTC
V gene: TRBV27
clone size: .
D gene: TRBD2
J gene: TRBJ2-5

CDR3 protein: CASSLRTEGSSYNEQFF
CDR3 DNA: TGCGCCAGCAGCTTAAGAACGGAGGGGAGCTCCTACAATGAGCAGTTCTTC
V gene: TRBV5-1
clone size: many
D gene: .
J gene: TRBJ2-1

CDR3 protein: CASGPEPYF
CDR3 DNA: TGTGCCAGCGGACCTGAGCCGTACTTC
V gene: TRBV2
clone size: many
D gene: .
J gene: TRBJ2-4

CDR3 protein: CSASPGLRDTDTQYF
CDR3 DNA: TGCAGTGCTAGTCCGGGGTTAAGGGACACAGATACGCAGTATTTT
V gene: TRBV20-1
clone size: .
D gene: .
J gene: TRBJ2-3

CDR3 protein: CASSFSSGRSETQYF
CDR3 DNA: TGTGCCAGCAGTTTTTCTAGCGGGAGATCCGAGACCCAGTACTTC
V gene: TRBV27
clone size: many
D gene: TRBD2
J gene: TRBJ2-5

CDR3 protein: CASRARRTSGDTDTQYF
CDR3 DNA: TGTGCCAGTAGAGCCCGGAGGACTAGCGGGGACACAGATACGCAGTATTTT
V gene: TRBV19
clone size: .
D gene: TRBD2
J gene: TRBJ2-3

CDR3 protein: CASGLPRDRESIGELFF
CDR3 DNA: TGTGCTAGTGGTTTGCCCCGGGACAGGGAATCGATCGGGGAGCTGTTTTTT
V gene: TRBV12-5
clone size: many
D gene: TRBD1
J gene: TRBJ2-2

CDR3 protein: CASSDRTGGLAEAFF
CDR3 DNA: TGTGCCAGCAGCGACCGGACAGGGGGCTTGGCTGAAGCTTTCTTT
V gene: TRBV5-6
clone size: many
D gene: TRBD1
J gene: TRBJ1-1

CDR3 protein: CASNPGRGAGNQPQHF
CDR3 DNA: TGTGCCAGTAACCCGGGCCGGGGGGCGGGCAATCAGCCCCAGCATTTT
V gene: TRBV28
clone size: .
D gene: .
J gene: TRBJ1-5

CDR3 protein: CASSTDLYNEQFF
CDR3 DNA: TGTGCCAGCAGTACCGACTTGTACAATGAGCAGTTCTTC
V gene: TRBV5-6
clone size: many
D gene: .
J gene: TRBJ2-1

CDR3 protein: CATSRRTGLNTEAFF
CDR3 DNA: TGTGCCACCAGCCGACGGACAGGGTTGAACACTGAAGCTTTCTTT
V gene: TRBV15
clone size: many
D gene: TRBD1
J gene: TRBJ1-1

CDR3 protein: CASSLGTGQGNNEQFF
CDR3 DNA: TGTGCCAGCAGCTTAGGAACGGGACAGGGGAACAATGAGCAGTTCTTC
V gene: TRBV11-3
clone size: many
D gene: TRBD1
J gene: TRBJ2-1

CDR3 protein: CASSEYAVADTQYF
CDR3 DNA: TGTGCCAGCAGTGAATACGCGGTGGCAGATACGCAGTATTTT
V gene: TRBV2
clone size: many
D gene: .
J gene: TRBJ2-3

CDR3 protein: CASSPQSGQGNQETQYF
CDR3 DNA: TGTGCCAGCTCACCACAGTCTGGTCAGGGGAACCAAGAGACCCAGTACTTC
V gene: TRBV18
clone size: many
D gene: .
J gene: TRBJ2-5

CDR3 protein: CAWKTGTGFLLSYTGELFF
CDR3 DNA: TGTGCCTGGAAAACCGGGACAGGGTTCTTACTGAGCTACACCGGGGAGCTGTTTTTT
V gene: TRBV30
clone size: .
D gene: TRBD1
J gene: TRBJ2-2

CDR3 protein: CASKRGGGQMDSPLHF
CDR3 DNA: TGTGCCAGCAAGCGAGGGGGAGGACAGATGGATTCACCCCTCCACTTT
V gene: TRBV2
clone size: many
D gene: .
J gene: TRBJ1-6

CDR3 protein: CASGGDRGTEAFF
CDR3 DNA: TGTGCTAGTGGAGGGGACAGGGGAACTGAAGCTTTCTTT
V gene: TRBV12-5
clone size: many
D gene: TRBD1
J gene: TRBJ1-1

CDR3 protein: CASSFSSENEKLFF
CDR3 DNA: TGTGCCAGCAGCTTTTCGTCTGAGAATGAAAAACTGTTTTTT
V gene: TRBV7-9
clone size: .
D gene: .
J gene: TRBJ1-4

CDR3 protein: CASTGTGPGYEQYF
CDR3 DNA: TGTGCCAGCACGGGGACAGGGCCTGGGTACGAGCAGTACTTC
V gene: TRBV19
clone size: many
D gene: TRBD1
J gene: TRBJ2-7

CDR3 protein: CASSSGQFNREPQHF
CDR3 DNA: TGTGCCAGCAGCTCCGGACAGTTTAATAGGGAGCCCCAGCATTTT
V gene: TRBV5-6
clone size: .
D gene: .
J gene: TRBJ1-5

CDR3 protein: CASSQGISLLNTEAFF
CDR3 DNA: TGCGCCAGCAGCCAAGGGATAAGTTTATTGAACACTGAAGCTTTCTTT
V gene: TRBV4-1
clone size: few
D gene: .
J gene: TRBJ1-1

CDR3 protein: CASSGGSYEQYF
CDR3 DNA: TGTGCCAGCAGCGGCGGATCTTACGAGCAGTACTTC
V gene: TRBV11-3
clone size: many
D gene: .
J gene: TRBJ2-7